Sequencing of this T cell receptor beta chain was carried out in a study of T-cell reconstitution after alpha-beta-depleted transplantation in children. The CDR3 spans 14 residues. With 6 bases clipped from V and 3 bases from J, the junction kept 7 bases outside the gene matches. Germline V CDR1 and CDR2: MNHNS, SASEGT. Unique molecular identifiers were incorporated into the prepared TCRbeta library. Using its own MiXCR run on the PCR reads, TCRdb lists one record per CDR3 protein. The data show 400,000 to 450,000 distinct CDR3 sequences, roughly 43% seen once. Notes on the study in general: Reports say that about two months after transplant, the alpha-beta T cells came out of several hundred graft clones that had expanded.

About this clonotype itself: As yet, its antigen is unknown.

This receptor was obtained from a girl aged 2 to 9 with aplastic anemia, due to receive a stem cell transplant. The sample in question was PBMCs, obtained before TCRalphabeta/CD19-depleted stem cell transplant. The gene calls are TRBV6-1 and TRBJ1-1, with 7 nucleotides matching TRBD1. The chain's CDR3 is CASRRQGGDTEAFF. The CDR3 region has the DNA TGTGCCAGCAGACGACAGGGAGGTGACACTGAAGCTTTCTTT.